The sequence of this TCR beta chain was determined in a study of T cell responses to AZD1222 COVID-19 vaccine. Looking at the study overall: Pooling covered second doses at about 4 or about 12 weeks. Study observations and caveats: Baseline serology detected seropositivity in only a handful of AZD1222 recipients. Repertoire samples came only from after the peak T cell response.

Deletions cut 5 bases from V and 5 bases from J, with 9 bases between. CDR3 length equals 12 residues. Germline-derived CDR1 and CDR2 are SGHNT and YENEEA. Clones were sequenced by immunoSEQ multiplex PCR, and TCRdb holds only the in-frame ones, with some missing. The sample consists of approximately 100,000 clones, roughly nine tenths of them appearing once. A note on this clone: Its specificity is unknown.

The chain recombines TRBV11-3 with TRBJ1-2; D remains unclear. This receptor was obtained from an adult in good health. The sequencing here drew on peripheral blood, taken on day 0 of AZD1222 vaccination. CDR3 in amino acids: CASSRSGYGYTF. The CDR3 coding sequence is TGTGCCAGCAGCCGAAGTGGGTATGGCTACACCTTC.